The clone carrying this T cell receptor beta chain was counted only a few times. Its matching antigen is unknown. Sequencing used immunoSEQ multiplex PCR; TCRdb keeps in-frame clones, though not all of them. The data contain 800,000 to 1,200,000 clones, approximately 78% of them singletons. The data were obtained in a study of shared clonotypes between healthy human individuals. Study-level background: The plates for each donor numbered three CD4 naive, three CD4 memory, two CD8 naive and one CD8 memory.

The CDR3 length is 13 residues. The V gene end was trimmed by 5 bases and the J gene end by 7 bases; junction bases not matched to a gene: 5. CDR1 and CDR2 (germline): KGHSY, FQNENV. There were only Caucasian adults among the donors, and all lived in Nashville, Tennessee. Researchers partitioned CD4+ cells into CD45RA+ naive and CD45RA-negative memory subsets. Study-level findings and limits: Naive subsets usually exceeded memory subsets in estimated richness.

V and J are TRBV16 and TRBJ1-5; 7 nucleotides align to TRBD1. This TCR was recovered from a man younger than 35 in good health. Some clones in this sample may be carry-over from other donors' samples. Sequences were obtained from memory CD4+ T cells from PBMCs. The subset here: CD45RA-negative fraction. CDR3: CASSRTGEQPQHF. The CDR3 DNA follows: TGTGCCAGCAGCAGGACAGGTGAACAGCCCCAGCATTTT.